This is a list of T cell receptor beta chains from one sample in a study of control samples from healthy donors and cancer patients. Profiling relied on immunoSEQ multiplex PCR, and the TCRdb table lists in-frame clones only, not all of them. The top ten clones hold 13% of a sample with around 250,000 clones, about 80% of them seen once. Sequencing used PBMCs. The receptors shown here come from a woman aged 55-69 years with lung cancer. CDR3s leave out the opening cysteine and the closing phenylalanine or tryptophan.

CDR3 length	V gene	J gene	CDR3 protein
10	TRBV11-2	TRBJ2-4	ASSPEGNIQY
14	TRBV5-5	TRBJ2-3	ASSLGLAELTDTQY
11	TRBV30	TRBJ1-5	AWSVRSNQPQH
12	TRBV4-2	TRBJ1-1	ASGLTGGNTEAF
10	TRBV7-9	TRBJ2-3	GSNRDTDTQY
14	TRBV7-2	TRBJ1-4	ASSSYLGRPNEKLF
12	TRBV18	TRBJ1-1	ASSPLGQYTEAF
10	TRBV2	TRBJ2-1	ASSEVTDEQF
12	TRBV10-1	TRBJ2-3	ASSESSGSDTQY
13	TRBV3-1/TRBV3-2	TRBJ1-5	ASSPRRGVGQPQH
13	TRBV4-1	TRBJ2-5	ASSPGTSGQETQY
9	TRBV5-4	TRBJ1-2	ASSQGGGYT
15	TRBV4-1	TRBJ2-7	ASSMGLAGASTYEQY
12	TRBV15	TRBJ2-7	ATSRSGTRAEQY
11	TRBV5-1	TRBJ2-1	ASSLDPGNEQF
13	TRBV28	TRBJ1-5	ASSSLSYSNQPQH